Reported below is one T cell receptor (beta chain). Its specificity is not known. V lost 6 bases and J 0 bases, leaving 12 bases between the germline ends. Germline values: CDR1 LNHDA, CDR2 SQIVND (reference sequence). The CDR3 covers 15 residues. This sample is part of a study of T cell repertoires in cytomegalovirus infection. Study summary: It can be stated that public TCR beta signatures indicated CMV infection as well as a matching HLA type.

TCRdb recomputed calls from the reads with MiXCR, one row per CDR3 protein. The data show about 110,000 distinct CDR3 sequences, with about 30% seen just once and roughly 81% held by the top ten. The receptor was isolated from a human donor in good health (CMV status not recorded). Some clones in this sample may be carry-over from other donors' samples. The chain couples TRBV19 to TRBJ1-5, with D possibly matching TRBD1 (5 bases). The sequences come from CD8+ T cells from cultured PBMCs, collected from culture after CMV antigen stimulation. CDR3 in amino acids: CASRTVSYSNQPQHF. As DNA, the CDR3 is TGTGCCAGTAGGACAGTGTCTTATAGCAATCAGCCCCAGCATTTT.